This T cell receptor beta chain was retrieved from a study of blood T cell repertoires in COVID-19. CDR1 LNHDA and CDR2 SQIVND come from the germline V gene (reference sequence). The CDR3 spans 16 residues. V dropped 7 bases and J dropped 0; count of bases not matched to a gene: 9. Profiling relied on immunoSEQ multiplex PCR, and the TCRdb table lists in-frame clones only, not all of them. The table has around 75,000 clones, approximately 79% seen once. Sequenced sample: peripheral blood. The rearrangement uses TRBV19 and TRBJ2-1; 7 nucleotides match TRBD2. This TCR was recovered from a woman at least 80 years old with active or convalescent COVID-19. CDR3 coding DNA: TGTGCCAGTACCTTTAGCGGGCGTCACTCCTACAATGAGCAGTTCTTC. This codes for CASTFSGRHSYNEQFF.